Listed below are T cell receptor beta chains from one sample, sequenced in a study of regulatory T cells in long-lasting Graves disease. TCRdb re-called the multiplex PCR reads through MiXCR, storing one row per CDR3 protein. This table has about 430,000 distinct CDR3 sequences, 20% to 25% appearing once. The source was peripheral blood mononuclear cells (PBMCs), collected when the disease was refractory, from a patient treated with antithyroid drugs. Every receptor here comes from a female donor with Graves disease. Each CDR3 is given with its conserved first and last residue. A D gene is named only where the DNA matches it firmly. Not all rows give a size; the values are once, few, many and, for expanded clones, a class.

NA	NA	TRBV27	TRBJ2-3	TGTGCCAGCAGTTTACTCATTACAGATACGCAGTATTTT	CASSLLITDTQYF
NA	NA	TRBV6-2/TRBV6-3	TRBJ2-7	TGTGCCAGCAGTTACGGGATCGGATCCTACGAGCAGTACTTC	CASSYGIGSYEQYF
NA	NA	TRBV20-1	TRBJ1-1	TGCAGTGCTAGAGGCAGGTGGGGAACTGAAGCTTTCTTT	CSARGRWGTEAFF
NA	NA	TRBV7-2	TRBJ2-5	TGTGCCAGCACAGGGCCCCAAGAGACCCAGTACTTC	CASTGPQETQYF
NA	many	TRBV11-1	TRBJ1-1	TGTGCCAGCAGCCCAGGGACCTCCTTGAGGAACACTGAAGCTTTCTTT	CASSPGTSLRNTEAFF
NA	NA	TRBV30	TRBJ2-2	TGTGCCTGGACGCAAGGGCTTGCGAACACCGGGGAGCTGTTTTTT	CAWTQGLANTGELFF
NA	many	TRBV6-1	TRBJ2-7	TGTGCCAGCATAGCGCAGGGGATCTACGAGCAGTACTTC	CASIAQGIYEQYF
NA	few	TRBV7-9	TRBJ1-3	TGTGCCAGCAGCCTAGACAGAGCTGGAAACACCATATATTTT	CASSLDRAGNTIYF
NA	few	TRBV28	TRBJ1-5	TGTGCCAGCCGCCAAGAGACAGCCGCATATAGCAATCAGCCCCAGCATTTT	CASRQETAAYSNQPQHF
NA	many	TRBV28	TRBJ2-7	TGTGCCAGCAGTGGGGGAGTGGGATACTACGAGCAGTACTTC	CASSGGVGYYEQYF
TRBD2	many	TRBV10-3	TRBJ2-2	TGTGCCACCTCATCCGGGACTAGCGGGATTTTCACCGGGGAGCTGTTTTTT	CATSSGTSGIFTGELFF
NA	NA	TRBV30	TRBJ2-7	TGTGCCTGGAGTGTTGGGCGGGGAGCCTACGAGCAGTACTTC	CAWSVGRGAYEQYF
NA	NA	TRBV19	TRBJ2-2	TGTGCCAGTATTCCCGAAACCGGGGAGCTGTTTTTT	CASIPETGELFF
NA	NA	TRBV19	TRBJ1-5	TGTGCCAGTAGTGGCGACGGCACGGGCAATCAGCCCCAGCATTTT	CASSGDGTGNQPQHF
TRBD2	once	TRBV4-1	TRBJ2-3	TGCGCCAGCAGCCAAGAGGCTAGCGGGAGGGCTCAAGGGGATACGCAGTATTTT	CASSQEASGRAQGDTQYF
NA	many	TRBV28	TRBJ2-7	TGTGCCAGCAGACAAAGCGGAGCAAACTACGAGCAGTACTTC	CASRQSGANYEQYF
TRBD1	many	TRBV20-1	TRBJ2-7	TGCAGTGCTAGAGATCTGGACAGGGTCGCCTACGAGCAGTACTTC	CSARDLDRVAYEQYF
NA	few	TRBV7-8	TRBJ2-3	TGTGCCAGCAGCTTCCAGAGAGATACGCAGTATTTT	CASSFQRDTQYF
NA	NA	TRBV20-1	TRBJ1-5	TGCAGTGCTAGAGATTTTACAGTCAATCAGCCCCAGCATTTT	CSARDFTVNQPQHF
TRBD2	NA	TRBV20-1	TRBJ2-7	TGCAGTGCTAGAGATATTCAGCGGGGTGCCTACGAGCAGTACTTC	CSARDIQRGAYEQYF
NA	NA	TRBV28	TRBJ2-3	TGTGCCAGCAGCTTGCTTCTAGCGCTGTCTGAAGCAGATACGCAGTATTTT	CASSLLLALSEADTQYF
NA	NA	TRBV5-1	TRBJ2-6	TGCGCCAGCAGCCGAGACCACTCTGGGGCCAACGTCCTGACTTTC	CASSRDHSGANVLTF
NA	many	TRBV12-3/TRBV12-4	TRBJ2-5	TGTGCCAGCAGTCCCCCCGCGGAGGAGACCCAGTACTTC	CASSPPAEETQYF
NA	many	TRBV2	TRBJ2-7	TGTGCCAGCAGTGTGGACGTTTCCTACGAGCAGTACTTC	CASSVDVSYEQYF
TRBD1	few	TRBV10-3	TRBJ1-5	TGTGCCGTCCGGGACAGTTATAGCAATCAGCCCCAGCATTTT	CAVRDSYSNQPQHF
TRBD2	many	TRBV11-1	TRBJ2-2	TGTGCCAGCAGCTTATGGGTAGCGGGAGGACGAGCCGGGGAGCTGTTTTTT	CASSLWVAGGRAGELFF
NA	NA	TRBV20-1	TRBJ2-2	TGCAGTGCCACCTTGCCCACCGGGGAGCTGTTTTTT	CSATLPTGELFF
NA	NA	TRBV7-9	TRBJ2-7	TGTGCCAGCAGCGACTCCGTTATTCGGGGTATTCCGAACTACGAGCAGTACTTC	CASSDSVIRGIPNYEQYF
NA	few	TRBV12-3/TRBV12-4	TRBJ1-1	TGTGCCAGCACCTTGAGCACTGAAGCTTTCTTT	CASTLSTEAFF
TRBD1	many	TRBV13	TRBJ1-2	TGTGCCAGCGGCAACCGACAGGGAACGGGTGGTGGCTACACCTTC	CASGNRQGTGGGYTF
TRBD1	many	TRBV6-1	TRBJ1-5	TGTGCCAGCAGTGAAGCTGACTTCGACAGGGGGGGGGTAGAACCCCAGCATTTT	CASSEADFDRGGVEPQHF
NA	few	TRBV28	TRBJ2-7	TGTGCCAGCAGCTGGGGGGGGGCGTTGGGTGCCCAGTACTTC	CASSWGGALGAQYF
TRBD1	few	TRBV20-1	TRBJ2-7	TGCAGTGCTAGAGATCAAGCCGGGACAGCAGACTACGAGCAGTACTTC	CSARDQAGTADYEQYF
NA	many	TRBV12-3/TRBV12-4	TRBJ2-7	TGTGCCAGCAGCTCGGCCGAGCTTCCCCCCTACGAGCAGTACTTC	CASSSAELPPYEQYF
TRBD2	NA	TRBV20-1	TRBJ2-7	TGCAGTGCCCCGGGAGCGGGAGGGTACGAGCAGTACTTC	CSAPGAGGYEQYF
TRBD1	many	TRBV2	TRBJ2-5	TGTGCCAGCAGGGAAAACACAGGGGAAAAACAAGGGACCCAGTACTTC	CASRENTGEKQGTQYF
TRBD1	NA	TRBV20-1	TRBJ1-1	TGCAGTGCTGCCAGGGGGCAACGCACTGAAGCTTTCTTT	CSAARGQRTEAFF
NA	many	TRBV27	TRBJ1-1	TGTGCCAGCAGTCCCGGCCCCTGGAACACTGAAGCTTTCTTT	CASSPGPWNTEAFF